This T cell receptor beta chain is from a study of shared clonotypes between healthy human individuals. CD8 cells regarded as naive lacked CD45RO, were positively chosen for CCR7, and omitted terminally differentiated effector memory CD45RA+ cells. Clones were sequenced by immunoSEQ multiplex PCR, and TCRdb holds only the in-frame ones, with some missing. The sample lists hundreds of thousands of clones, roughly nine tenths occurring once. Germline assignment: CDR1 SGHAT and CDR2 FQNNGV. With 5 bases clipped from V and 3 bases from J, the junction kept 12 bases outside the gene matches. This CDR3 region has 17 residues.

This chain uses TRBV11-2 with TRBJ2-7; 11 bases align to TRBD2. The source is a man aged 25-45 years in good health. The sample taken for sequencing was naive CD8+ T cells sorted from blood. CDR3 amino acids: CASSPTRLGLAVYEQYF. CDR3 DNA sequence: TGTGCCAGCAGCCCTACACGCCTGGGACTAGCGGTCTACGAGCAGTACTTC.